This record concerns one T cell receptor (beta chain) sequence. What it recognizes is unknown. The data belong to a study of cytomegalovirus exposure and HLA in healthy donors. Study-wide results and caveats: Associated with HLA alleles at 0.05 false discovery rate in a later analysis were fewer than 20,000 TCR beta sequences.

The PCR made use of 60 Vbeta and 13 Jbeta primers. Sequenced by immunoSEQ multiplex PCR; TCRdb stores in-frame clones only, minus some. Its table lists about 91,000 clones. This CDR3 has 15 amino acids. CDR1 and CDR2 from the germline V gene are KGHSH and LQKENI. Trimming removed 3 bases from V and 8 bases from J; junction bases left unmatched: 10. The source of this sequence is a woman aged 25 to 45 in good health and CMV-seronegative. This chain uses TRBV18 with TRBJ1-2; 9 bases are shared with TRBD1. The sequenced sample was PBMCs. This chain's CDR3 is CASSPGLGQGRGYTF. The CDR3 region has the DNA TGTGCCAGCTCACCTGGATTGGGACAGGGACGGGGCTACACCTTC. The whole variable domain, filled in from reference TRBV18 and TRBJ1-2, reads NAGVMQNPRHLVRRRGQEARLRCSPMKGHSHVYWYRQLPEEGLKFMVYLQKENIIDESGMPKERFSAEFPKEGPSILRIQQVVRGDSAAYFCASSPGLGQGRGYTFGSGTRLTVV.